Below are 29 T cell receptor beta chains sequenced from a single sample in a study of cytomegalovirus exposure and HLA in healthy donors. This PCR relied on a set of 60 Vbeta primers and 13 Jbeta primers. Profiled with immunoSEQ multiplex PCR; TCRdb holds only in-frame clones, not every one. The sample carries some 150,000 clones, about 79% recorded once. Sequencing input: PBMCs. The source is a male donor in good health and CMV-seronegative.

This clone was found once. This chain connects TRBV5-4 to TRBJ1-3, with 8 bases fitting TRBD1. From germline, CDR1 is SGHNT and CDR2 YYREEE (reference sequence). CDR3 length: 16 residues. J lost 0 bases, V lost 4 bases, and 6 bases had no gene match. CDR3 sequence (DNA): TGTGCCAGCAGCATCGGACAGGGTAGCTCTGGAAACACCATATATTTT. Residues: CASSIGQGSSGNTIYF.

The chain combines TRBV5-1 with TRBJ1-4; D possibly corresponds to TRBD1 (5 bases). V was clipped by 0 bases and J by 8 bases, with 11 bases between them. The CDR3 covers 14 residues. Germline V gives CDR1 SGHRS, CDR2 YFSETQ. The CDR3 bases are TGCGCCAGCAGCTTGGGGGCAGGGAACGAAAAACTGTTTTTT. Translated: CASSLGAGNEKLFF.

The chain combines TRBV27 with TRBJ1-5, with D maybe TRBD1 (6 bases). From germline, CDR1 is MNHEY and CDR2 SMNVEV (reference sequence). V dropped 2 bases and J dropped 2 bases, with 10 bases sitting between them. The CDR3 consists of 15 residues. CDR3 sequence reads: CASSLQGIGNQPQHF. The CDR3 DNA reads TGTGCCAGCAGTTTACAGGGGATCGGCAATCAGCCCCAGCATTTT.

The rearrangement uses TRBV5-5 and TRBJ2-2; 7 positions agree with TRBD1. Trimming removed 5 bases from V and 3 bases from J; junction bases left unmatched: 7. Germline CDR1 is SGHKS and CDR2 is YYEKEE (reference sequence). The CDR3 has 15 amino acids. The CDR3 DNA reads as TGTGCCAGCAGTTTGACAGGGTCCCACACCGGGGAGCTGTTTTTT. It specifies CASSLTGSHTGELFF.

CDR3 bases: TGTGCCAGCGACCAGGGTCAGAACTACAATGAGCAGTTCTTC. It specifies CASDQGQNYNEQFF. The chain has TRBV9 and TRBJ2-1; weak D call: TRBD1 (5 bases). From germline, CDR1 is SGDLS and CDR2 YYNGEE. Trimming shortened V by 7 bases and J by 3 bases, and 14 bases separated the two germline ends. This CDR3 is 14 amino acids long.

The chain links TRBV11-3 to TRBJ1-1, with 7 bases fitting TRBD1. The CDR3 is made up of 15 amino acids. Germline CDR1 is SGHNT and CDR2 is YENEEA. The ends lost 1 base at V and 7 bases at J; junction bases unmatched: 9. The CDR3: CASSLAPTGTREAFF. The CDR3, as DNA: TGTGCCAGCAGCTTAGCACCGACAGGGACCCGTGAAGCTTTCTTT.

The genes are TRBV10-2 and TRBJ2-1, with 8 positions matching TRBD2. V lost 5 bases and J lost 0; bases outside the gene matches: 6. The CDR3 sequence is 16 residues long. From germline, CDR1 is WSHSY and CDR2 SAAADI. CDR3 sequence (DNA): TGCGCCAGCAGTAGAGCGGGAGCGAGCTCCTACAATGAGCAGTTCTTC. Its protein product is CASSRAGASSYNEQFF.

The CDR3 loop is CASSPGTGGGKQYF. As DNA, the CDR3 is TGTGCCAGCAGCCCCGGGACAGGGGGCGGAAAGCAGTACTTC. V gene TRBV7-9 combines with J gene TRBJ2-7, with TRBD1 matching 12 bases. The CDR3 contains 14 residues. Germline CDR1 SEHNR, CDR2 FQNEAQ (reference sequence). V trimming: 5 bases; J trimming: 8 bases; junction bases outside the gene matches: 7.

The rearrangement joins TRBV19 to TRBJ1-1; TRBD1 might be the D (5 bases). CDR1 and CDR2 (germline): LNHDA, SQIVND (reference sequence). Trimming pared 1 base from V and 6 bases from J, leaving 12 bases between. This CDR3 comprises 14 residues. CDR3 loop: CASSIGPWGAEAFF. CDR3 in DNA: TGTGCCAGTAGTATAGGCCCGTGGGGGGCTGAAGCTTTCTTT.

The rearrangement uses TRBV6-6 and TRBJ2-4; D is perhaps TRBD2 (5 bases). The CDR3 runs to 15 residues. The V gene's germline CDR1 is MNHNY and CDR2 SVGAGI (reference sequence). V dropped 4 bases and J dropped 1 base, with 11 bases sitting between them. CDR3 sequence reads: CASSSVGVAKNIQYF. For the CDR3, the DNA is TGTGCCAGCAGTTCTGTGGGAGTGGCCAAAAACATTCAGTACTTC.

J is TRBJ2-1 and V is TRBV11-2; D is unclear. The V gene's germline CDR1 is SGHAT and CDR2 FQNNGV. With 5 bases removed from V and 10 bases from J, the gap between germline ends came to 21 bases. CDR3 length equals 15 residues. CDR3 amino acids: CASSPQGAQLVEQFF. The DNA of the CDR3 is TGTGCCAGCAGCCCGCAAGGAGCCCAATTGGTGGAGCAGTTCTTC.

The J gene is TRBJ2-2, the V gene TRBV7-6; TRBD1 might be the D (6 bases). The CDR3 runs to 16 residues. Trimming stripped 1 base from V and 0 bases from J, with 9 bases between. Per germline, CDR1 SGHVS and CDR2 FNYEAQ. The CDR3 DNA reads as TGTGCCAGCAGCTTAGGGACAGCCGCGAACACCGGGGAGCTGTTTTTT. Its translation: CASSLGTAANTGELFF.

V and J are TRBV7-2 and TRBJ1-1; D gene ambiguous. There are 14 residues in the CDR3. The germline V gene has CDR1 SGHTA and CDR2 FQGNSA. Between the trimmed V and J ends, which lost 5 bases and 2 bases, there was a span of 12 bases. The CDR3 coding sequence is TGTGCCAGCAGCCTCACCGGGGTAAACACTGAAGCTTTCTTT. Amino acid sequence: CASSLTGVNTEAFF.

CDR3 nucleotides: TGTGCCAGCAGCTCCGGGACTAACAACAATGAGCAGTTCTTC. Residues: CASSSGTNNNEQFF. This rearrangement joins TRBV9 to TRBJ2-1, with TRBD2 matching 7 bases. CDR1 is SGDLS and CDR2 is YYNGEE in the germline V gene. The CDR3 has 14 amino acids. The ends lost 4 bases at V and 5 bases at J; junction bases unmatched: 6.

The chain links TRBV18 to TRBJ2-7, with D possibly being TRBD2 (5 bases). Germline lookup yields CDR1 KGHSH and CDR2 LQKENI. The V end was cut by 6 bases, the J end by 5 bases, with 11 bases between. The CDR3 spans 12 residues. In DNA form, the CDR3 reads TGTGCCAGCTCCCGGGCCGGGGACGAGCAGTACTTC. Residues: CASSRAGDEQYF. The complete variable domain, with remaining parts taken from reference TRBV18 and TRBJ2-7, reads NAGVMQNPRHLVRRRGQEARLRCSPMKGHSHVYWYRQLPEEGLKFMVYLQKENIIDESGMPKERFSAEFPKEGPSILRIQQVVRGDSAAYFCASSRAGDEQYFGPGTRLTVT.

This clone was counted once. This chain uses TRBV11-2 with TRBJ2-7; possible D gene TRBD1, 6 bases. Germline CDR1 is SGHAT and CDR2 is FQNNGV. This CDR3 is 15 amino acids long. Trimming took 6 bases from V and 1 from J, leaving 16 bases between them. CDR3 residues: CASSIGGHSSYEQYF. CDR3 DNA sequence: TGTGCCAGCAGTATAGGGGGACACTCGTCCTACGAGCAGTACTTC.

The chain employs TRBV6-5 and TRBJ2-2; TRBD2 aligns across 12 bases. Trimming at V came to 6 bases and at J to 5 bases, leaving 4 bases not matched to a gene. The germline CDR1 and CDR2 sequences are MNHEY and SVGAGI. The CDR3 consists of 15 residues. CDR3 region: CASRRLAGVTGELFF. CDR3 nucleotides: TGTGCCAGCAGACGACTAGCGGGAGTTACCGGGGAGCTGTTTTTT.

This chain links TRBV9 with TRBJ2-5; 10 bases line up with TRBD2. With 7 bases clipped from V and 1 base from J, the junction kept 10 bases outside the gene matches. Germline values: CDR1 SGDLS, CDR2 YYNGEE. The CDR3 is 16 amino acids. CDR3 DNA: TGTGCCAGCGGACGGACTAGCGGACTCTCCCAAGAGACCCAGTACTTC. Translating it yields CASGRTSGLSQETQYF.

This chain joins TRBV5-1 and TRBJ2-1; D is unresolved. There are 17 residues in the CDR3. V was shortened by 0 bases and J by 2 bases, with 15 bases between the two germline ends. The V gene's germline CDR1 is SGHRS and CDR2 YFSETQ. In DNA form, the CDR3 reads TGCGCCAGCAGCTTGGGGCAGACATTTAATGCCTACAATGAGCAGTTCTTC. As protein: CASSLGQTFNAYNEQFF. Supplemented by reference TRBV5-1 and TRBJ2-1, the full variable domain reads KAGVTQTPRYLIKTRGQQVTLSCSPISGHRSVSWYQQTPGQGLQFLFEYFSETQRNKGNFPGRFSGRQFSNSRSEMNVSTLELGDSALYLCASSLGQTFNAYNEQFFGPGTRLTVL.

V and J are TRBV7-6 and TRBJ2-3; D ambiguous. Trimming stripped 5 bases from V and 0 bases from J, with 15 bases between. This CDR3 region has 16 residues. The V gene's germline CDR1 is SGHVS and CDR2 FNYEAQ. The DNA for the CDR3 is TGTGCCAGCAGCCTCTTTGGTGGGCCTAGCACAGATACGCAGTATTTT. This translates into CASSLFGGPSTDTQYF.

The J gene is TRBJ2-5, the V gene TRBV18; 10 bases fit TRBD1. This CDR3 is 15 amino acids long. The V gene end was trimmed by 6 bases and the J gene end by 5 bases; junction bases not matched to a gene: 9. The V gene's germline CDR1 is KGHSH and CDR2 LQKENI. The DNA of the CDR3 is TGTGCCAGCTCCCAGACAGGGGGCAGTGGTGAGACCCAGTACTTC. The encoded protein is CASSQTGGSGETQYF.

Turning to this clone: The germline gene is not matched at one end of the junction; a read error may be the cause. The V and J genes are TRBV7-9 and TRBJ2-3; TRBD2 is a possible D gene (5 bases). CDR1 and CDR2 from the germline V gene are SEHNR and FQNEAQ (reference sequence). This CDR3 comprises 13 residues. CDR3 bases: TGTGCTAGCAGCTTTAGCGGCACAGATACGCAGTATTTT. This gives the protein CASSFSGTDTQYF. Full variable domain (rest looked up from reference TRBV7-9 and TRBJ2-3): DTGVSQNPRHKITKRGQNVTFRCDPISEHNRLYWYRQTLGQGPEFLTYFQNEAQLEKSRLLSDRFSAERPKGSFSTLEIQRTEQGDSAMYLCASSFSGTDTQYFGPGTRLTVL.

V is TRBV5-4 and J is TRBJ1-3, with TRBD1 matching 8 bases. This CDR3 has 15 residues. The germline CDR1 and CDR2 sequences are SGHNT and YYREEE (reference sequence). Losses at the gene ends were 0 bases for V and 2 bases for J; bases not matched to a gene: 1. The CDR3 DNA is TGTGCCAGCAGCTTGGGGACAGGGACTGGAAACACCATATATTTT. It yields the protein CASSLGTGTGNTIYF.

The chain recombines TRBV4-1 with TRBJ1-4; the D is unclear. Trimming took off 0 bases at V and 0 bases at J, with 8 bases between the two ends. This CDR3 is 16 amino acids long. CDR1 and CDR2 from the germline V gene are MGHRA and YSYEKL. This CDR3 reads CASSQDRGTTNEKLFF. The CDR3 nucleotides are TGCGCCAGCAGCCAAGATCGGGGTACAACTAATGAAAAACTGTTTTTT.

The J gene is TRBJ2-5, the V gene TRBV7-2, with 12 bases lining up with TRBD2. The DNA end lines up better with TRBJ2-7; the J call may be wrong. Germline values: CDR1 SGHTA, CDR2 FQGNSA. The CDR3 contains 17 residues. The CDR3 loop is CASSLSSGGAKSHEQYF. The CDR3 nucleotides read TGTGCCAGCAGCCTATCTAGCGGGGGGGCCAAGTCCCACGAGCAGTACTTC.

The gene calls are TRBV5-4 and TRBJ1-1, with 12 bases aligning to TRBD1. The CDR3 has 18 residues. The V and J ends lost 4 bases and 4 bases, in that order; junction bases with no gene match: 14. Per germline, CDR1 SGHNT and CDR2 YYREEE (reference sequence). CDR3: CASSPGTGQGAGGTEAFF. CDR3 nucleotide sequence: TGTGCCAGCAGCCCTGGTACGGGACAGGGGGCCGGCGGCACTGAAGCTTTCTTT. The entire variable domain, with the rest obtained from reference TRBV5-4 and TRBJ1-1, is as follows: ETGVTQSPTHLIKTRGQQVTLRCSSQSGHNTVSWYQQALGQGPQFIFQYYREEENGRGNFPPRFSGLQFPNYSSELNVNALELDDSALYLCASSPGTGQGAGGTEAFFGQGTRLTVV.

This chain links TRBV7-5 with TRBJ1-6; the table's D gene call, TRBD1, was not cross checked with the DNA. TRBV7-5 is annotated as a pseudogene. The CDR3 covers 16 residues. CDR3 in amino acids: CARRSDIRTYNSPLHF. In DNA, the CDR3 is TGTGCCAGAAGATCTGACATTCGAACCTATAATTCACCCCTCCACTTT.

This clone appeared once. This chain joins TRBV10-3 and TRBJ2-1; 9 bases agree with TRBD2. Germline lookup yields CDR1 ENHRY and CDR2 SYGVKD. V was clipped by 6 bases and J by 9 bases; unmatched bases: 12. The CDR3 is made up of 15 amino acids. The CDR3: CAIRGIGTSFGEQFF. In DNA, the CDR3 is TGTGCCATCAGGGGGATCGGGACTAGCTTTGGTGAGCAGTTCTTC.

The rearrangement uses TRBV7-2 and TRBJ2-7; TRBD1 matches 9 bases. The CDR3 spans 15 residues. Losses at the gene ends were 1 base for V and 3 bases for J; bases not matched to a gene: 4. Germline loops: CDR1 SGHTA, CDR2 FQGNSA. The CDR3 coding sequence is TGTGCCAGCAGCTTAGTGGGGACAGGGAACTACGAGCAGTACTTC. This translates into CASSLVGTGNYEQYF.